These 15 T cell receptor beta chains share one sample of origin, sequenced in a study of blood T cell repertoires in COVID-19. Sequencing used immunoSEQ multiplex PCR; TCRdb keeps in-frame clones, though not all of them. The sample contains 300,000 to 450,000 clones, approximately 87% of which appear only once. What was sequenced was peripheral blood. The receptors derive from a young woman with COVID-19, enrolled during active disease.

For the CDR3, the DNA is TGTGCCAGCAGCCTCACTAGCACGTACACAGATACGCAGTATTTT. Encoded protein: CASSLTSTYTDTQYF. The V gene is TRBV11-2, the J gene TRBJ2-3, with a tentative D call TRBD2 (6 bases). CDR3 size: 15 residues. Germline V lookup: CDR1 SGHAT, CDR2 FQNNGV. Trimming pared 5 bases from V and 2 bases from J, leaving 14 bases between.

The CDR3 region is CASSLLGPGNQPQHF. CDR3 in DNA: TGTGCCAGCAGTCTACTGGGGCCGGGCAATCAGCCCCAGCATTTT. The chain is built from TRBV28 and TRBJ1-5, with D maybe TRBD1 (5 bases). V was clipped by 5 bases and J by 2 bases, with 13 bases between them. The CDR3 consists of 15 residues. The V gene's germline CDR1 is MDHEN and CDR2 SYDVKM.

The chain has TRBV5-1 and TRBJ2-5; a weak D match, TRBD2 (5 bases). The CDR3 totals 15 residues. Germline CDR1 is SGHRS and CDR2 is YFSETQ. The V and J ends lost 0 bases and 5 bases respectively, with 14 bases between them. The CDR3: CASSLGGLWRETQYF. CDR3 bases: TGCGCCAGCAGCTTGGGAGGGCTGTGGCGGGAGACCCAGTACTTC.

The chain links TRBV7-9 to TRBJ1-1; 7 bases map to TRBD1. The CDR3 sequence is 16 residues long. In germline, CDR1 is SEHNR, CDR2 FQNEAQ (reference sequence). The V and J ends lost 5 bases and 1 base, in that order; junction bases with no gene match: 10. The CDR3 region has the DNA TGTGCCAGCAGCCCAAAGGGGACAGTACCGAACACTGAAGCTTTCTTT. Its translation: CASSPKGTVPNTEAFF.

The V call is TRBV19, the J call TRBJ2-3, with TRBD2 identical over 8 bases. The CDR3 consists of 17 residues. Germline lookup yields CDR1 LNHDA and CDR2 SQIVND (reference sequence). The trim removed 3 bases at V and 0 bases at J, leaving 8 bases unmatched. In nucleotides, the CDR3 is TGTGCCAGTAGTATTGGTGAACTAGCGGATAGCACAGATACGCAGTATTTT. This gives the protein CASSIGELADSTDTQYF.

The chain is built from TRBV19 and TRBJ2-3; D possibly corresponds to TRBD1 (6 bases). Germline V gives CDR1 LNHDA, CDR2 SQIVND (reference sequence). Between the trimmed V and J ends, which lost 6 bases and 5 bases, there was a span of 15 bases. This CDR3 is built from 14 residues. CDR3 coding DNA: TGTGCCAGTAGCCCAGGGGTAGCAGGAGATACGCAGTATTTT. Translation: CASSPGVAGDTQYF.

This chain joins TRBV7-2 and TRBJ1-4; D is perhaps TRBD1 (6 bases). V was cut by 5 bases and J by 3 bases, with 13 bases left in between. The CDR3 has 15 amino acids. Germline CDR1 reads SGHTA; CDR2 reads FQGNSA. The CDR3 DNA sequence: TGTGCCAGCAGCCAAAACAGGGCTGCTAATGAAAAACTGTTTTTT. This codes for CASSQNRAANEKLFF.

The chain employs TRBV3-1 (or the pseudogene TRBV3-2) and TRBJ2-7, with 10 bases identical to TRBD2. The CDR3 has 17 residues. Germline loops: CDR1 LGHDT, CDR2 YNNKEL (reference sequence). J gave up 5 bases and V 0 bases, and 10 bases lay outside the gene matches. The CDR3 coding sequence is TGTGCCAGCAGCCAAGATCTCCTAGCGGGAGACTATAACGAGCAGTACTTC. This sequence encodes CASSQDLLAGDYNEQYF.

The chain is built from TRBV7-2 and TRBJ1-6, with 9 bases that match TRBD1. J lost 7 bases, V lost 4 bases, and 2 bases had no gene match. The CDR3 runs to 14 residues. Germline CDR1 is SGHTA and CDR2 is FQGNSA. The CDR3 DNA follows: TGTGCCAGCAGCTGGACAGGGGAGAATTCACCCCTCCACTTT. This gives the protein CASSWTGENSPLHF.

Points on this clone: Additional DNA sequences in this sample encode the identical CDR3. V is TRBV7-3 and J is TRBJ2-3, with D possibly TRBD1 on 5 matching bases. V gave up 1 base and J gave up 5 bases, with 7 bases separating them. The V gene's germline CDR1 is SGHTA and CDR2 FQGTGA. This CDR3 is built from 13 residues. The DNA for the CDR3 is TGTGCCAGCAGCTTAAGTAGGGGAGATACGCAGTATTTT. This encodes CASSLSRGDTQYF.

CDR3 coding DNA: TGCAGCGTTGAACGAGGTACAGGCTCCTACAATGAGCAGTTCTTC. Translation: CSVERGTGSYNEQFF. The J gene is TRBJ2-1, the V gene TRBV29-1; a possible D gene is TRBD1 (5 bases). The V end lost 2 bases, the J end lost 0 bases, and 11 bases lay between the germline ends. Germline V gene data show CDR1 as SQVTM and CDR2 as ANQGSEA. This CDR3 is 15 amino acids long.

Remarks on this clone: A much larger clone sits a single nucleotide away, making a read error possible. This chain connects TRBV6-6 to TRBJ2-7; perhaps TRBD2 as D (5 bases). Trimming left V 5 bases short and J 0 bases short, with 8 bases between. The CDR3 sequence is 13 residues long. Germline V lookup: CDR1 MNHNY, CDR2 SVGAGI (reference sequence). The CDR3 region has the DNA TGTGCCAGCAGTCCCCGGGACTCCTACGAGCAGTACTTC. It specifies CASSPRDSYEQYF.

J is TRBJ2-5 and V is TRBV21-1; TRBD1 was called by the table and not checked on the DNA. TRBV21-1 constitutes a pseudogene. This CDR3 region has 16 residues. In DNA form, the CDR3 reads TGTGCCAGCAGCAAAAGCTGGACAGGGGTCCAAGAGACCCAGTACTTC. Residues: CASSKSWTGVQETQYF.

The chain employs TRBV5-1 and TRBJ1-1; TRBD1 might be the D (6 bases). The germline V gene has CDR1 SGHRS and CDR2 YFSETQ. Between the trimmed V and J ends, which lost 1 base and 0 bases, there was a span of 10 bases. The CDR3 covers 15 residues. CDR3 residues: CASSLRQDMNTEAFF. The CDR3 DNA sequence: TGCGCCAGCAGCTTGAGACAGGATATGAACACTGAAGCTTTCTTT.

This chain connects TRBV6-2 or TRBV6-3 to TRBJ1-5; 8 nucleotides match TRBD1. Trimming at V came to 5 bases and at J to 3 bases, leaving 3 bases not matched to a gene. The CDR3 loop spans 14 amino acids. CDR1 MNHEY and CDR2 SVGEGT come from the germline V gene. The CDR3 DNA reads as TGTGCCAGCAGTACGGGACAGGTCAATCAGCCCCAGCATTTT. Its translation is CASSTGQVNQPQHF.